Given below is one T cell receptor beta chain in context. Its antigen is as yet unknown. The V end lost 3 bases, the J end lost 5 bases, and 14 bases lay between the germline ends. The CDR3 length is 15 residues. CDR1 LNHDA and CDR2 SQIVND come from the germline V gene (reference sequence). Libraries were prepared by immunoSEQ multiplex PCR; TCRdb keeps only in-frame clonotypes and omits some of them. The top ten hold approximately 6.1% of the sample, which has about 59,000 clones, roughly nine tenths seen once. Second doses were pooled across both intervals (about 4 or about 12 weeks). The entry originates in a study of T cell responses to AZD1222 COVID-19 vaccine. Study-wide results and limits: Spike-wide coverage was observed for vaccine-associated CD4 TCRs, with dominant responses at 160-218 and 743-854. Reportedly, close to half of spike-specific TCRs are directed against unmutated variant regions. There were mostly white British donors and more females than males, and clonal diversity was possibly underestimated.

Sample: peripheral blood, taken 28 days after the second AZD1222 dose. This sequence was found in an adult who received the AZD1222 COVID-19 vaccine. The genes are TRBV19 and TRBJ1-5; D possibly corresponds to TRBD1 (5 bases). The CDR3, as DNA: TGTGCCAGTAGTATTAGCCGGGGACGACATCAGCCCCAGCATTTT. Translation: CASSISRGRHQPQHF. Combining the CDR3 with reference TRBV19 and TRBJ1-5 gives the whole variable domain DGGITQSPKYLFRKEGQNVTLSCEQNLNHDAMYWYRQDPGQGLRLIYYSQIVNDFQKGDIAEGYSVSREKKESFPLTVTSAQKNPTAFYLCASSISRGRHQPQHFGDGTRLSIL.